This T cell receptor (beta chain) was retrieved from a study of shared clonotypes between healthy human individuals. Findings of the study overall: Deeper or shallower sequencing was expected to change how clonotypes are shared among donors.

Genomic DNA came from about 90 million PBMCs in unsorted samples. A note on this clone: Its antigen is undetermined.

The data were produced by immunoSEQ multiplex PCR, yet TCRdb's version contains in-frame clones alone and is incomplete. The profile covers about 530,000 clones, with over 60% appearing a single time and about 12% taken by the ten largest. The receptor was isolated from a woman aged 40 to 50 in good health. Some clones in this sample may be carry-over from other donors' samples. The sample taken for sequencing was PBMCs.

The CDR3 protein is CASSFGGFTDTQYF. Written as DNA, the CDR3 is TGTGCCAGCAGCTTTGGGGGCTTCACAGATACGCAGTATTTT. The chain has TRBV7-3 and TRBJ2-3, with D possibly TRBD1 on 6 matching bases. The CDR3 has 14 amino acids. CDR1 is SGHTA, CDR2 FQGTGA, per germline. The germline V and J ends were trimmed by 3 bases and 2 bases, with 9 bases remaining between them.